The 28 T cell receptor beta chains given below trace back to one sample, sequenced in a study of early T cells in non-severe SARS-CoV-2 infection. TCRdb redid the calling of the 5' RACE reads with MiXCR, one entry per CDR3 protein. The data hold over 75,000 distinct CDR3 sequences, with around 14% observed a single time. Sequenced: whole blood. The receptors were gathered from an adult who was a healthcare worker with PCR-confirmed SARS-CoV-2 infection or an uninfected control (not recorded which).

DNA of the CDR3: TGTGCCAGCAGCATGAGCGCCGGGAACCCTTATGGCTACACCTTC. Translated, it gives CASSMSAGNPYGYTF. The rearrangement joins TRBV6-5 to TRBJ1-2, with D unclear. Trimming took off 6 bases at V and 5 bases at J, with 19 bases between the two ends. CDR3 size: 15 residues. Germline V lookup: CDR1 MNHEY, CDR2 SVGAGI.

The rearrangement uses TRBV29-1 and TRBJ1-1; 9 positions match TRBD1. Trimming took 7 bases from V and 1 from J; bases not matched to a gene: 4. This CDR3 is 13 amino acids long. Germline CDR1 and CDR2: SQVTM and ANQGSEA. The DNA of the CDR3 is TGCAGCGCTGGACAGGGGAAGAACACTGAAGCTTTCTTT. This codes for CSAGQGKNTEAFF. Variable domain in full (rest from reference TRBV29-1 and TRBJ1-1): SAVISQKPSRDICQRGTSLTIQCQVDSQVTMMFWYRQQPGQSLTLIATANQGSEATYESGFVIDKFPISRPNLTFSTLTVSNMSPEDSSIYLCSAGQGKNTEAFFGQGTRLTVV.

V and J are TRBV30 and TRBJ2-5; D gene unclear. This CDR3 comprises 12 residues. Germline V gene data show CDR1 as GTSNPN and CDR2 as SVGIG (reference sequence). V gave up 3 bases and J gave up 5 bases, with 10 bases separating them. This chain's CDR3 is CAWRRSGETQYF. The DNA of the CDR3 is TGTGCCTGGAGACGGTCCGGGGAGACCCAGTACTTC.

With regard to this clonotype: Since the CDR3 does not end with the conserved phenylalanine or tryptophan, this likely comes from a read error. CDR3 sequence: CASSSGTGVNEQFS. In DNA form, the CDR3 reads TGTGCCAGCAGCTCAGGGACAGGTGTCAATGAGCAGTTCTCC. The chain combines TRBV9 with TRBJ2-1; 8 positions agree with TRBD1. Trimming cost V 4 bases and J 6 bases; bases outside gene matches: 6. From germline, CDR1 is SGDLS and CDR2 YYNGEE. The CDR3 runs 14 residues.

This clonotype came up many times. The V gene is TRBV28, the J gene TRBJ2-7; no firm D call. V dropped 1 base and J dropped 3 bases, with 10 bases sitting between them. Germline CDR1 MDHEN, CDR2 SYDVKM. CDR3 length: 14 residues. The CDR3 nucleotides are TGTGCCAGCAGTTTATTCGGTCAGAACTACGAGCAGTACTTC. This codes for CASSLFGQNYEQYF. The full variable domain, completed using reference TRBV28 and TRBJ2-7, is DVKVTQSSRYLVKRTGEKVFLECVQDMDHENMFWYRQDPGLGLRLIYFSYDVKMKEKGDIPEGYSVSREKKERFSLILESASTNQTSMYLCASSLFGQNYEQYFGPGTRLTVT.

This sequence joins TRBV7-8 and TRBJ2-3; a possible D gene is TRBD2 (6 bases). The CDR3 is 15 residues long. Germline V gene data show CDR1 as SGHVS and CDR2 as FQNEAQ. Trimming took 6 bases from V and 4 from J, leaving 17 bases between them. CDR3 DNA: TGTGCCAGCAGAGGGGAAACTAGCCGGGCAGATACGCAGTATTTT. Translated: CASRGETSRADTQYF.

V gene TRBV10-3 combines with J gene TRBJ2-1, with a possible D match to TRBD2 (6 bases). Germline V CDR1 and CDR2: ENHRY, SYGVKD. Trimming pared 4 bases from V and 5 bases from J, leaving 15 bases between. The CDR3 sequence is 15 residues long. The CDR3: CAISVVTRRNNEQFF. DNA of the CDR3: TGTGCCATCAGTGTTGTGACTAGAAGGAACAATGAGCAGTTCTTC.

The V and J genes are TRBV7-8 and TRBJ1-2; a weak D match, TRBD1 (6 bases). CDR3 length: 12 amino acids. In germline, CDR1 is SGHVS, CDR2 FQNEAQ. With 3 bases removed from V and 8 bases from J, the gap between germline ends came to 10 bases. CDR3 nucleotides: TGTGCCAGCAGCTTGCAGGGGAGAGGCTACACCTTC. Translated, it gives CASSLQGRGYTF.

The chain employs TRBV18 and TRBJ2-7; tentatively, D is TRBD2 (6 bases). CDR3 size: 16 residues. V gave up 3 bases and J gave up 5 bases, with 20 bases separating them. Per germline, CDR1 KGHSH and CDR2 LQKENI. CDR3 sequence reads: CASSPLTSSPYDEQYF. CDR3 in DNA: TGTGCCAGCTCACCCCTAACTAGCTCTCCCTACGACGAGCAGTACTTC.

J is TRBJ2-1 and V is TRBV6-6, with 7 bases matching TRBD2. Germline CDR1 and CDR2: MNHNY and SVGAGI (reference sequence). The ends lost 6 bases at V and 1 base at J; junction bases unmatched: 3. The CDR3 extends over 14 amino acids. In nucleotides, the CDR3 is TGTGCCAGCAGGACTAGCAGATCCTACAATGAGCAGTTCTTC. Translation gives CASRTSRSYNEQFF.

The rearrangement uses TRBV10-3 and TRBJ2-3, with D uncertain. Germline V lookup: CDR1 ENHRY, CDR2 SYGVKD. Trimming pared 3 bases from V and 6 bases from J, leaving 7 bases between. The CDR3 extends over 12 amino acids. This CDR3 is CAISDPQDTQYF. As DNA, the CDR3 is TGTGCCATCAGTGACCCTCAGGATACGCAGTATTTT.

The V gene is TRBV9, the J gene TRBJ1-6; D call uncertain. Germline lookup yields CDR1 SGDLS and CDR2 YYNGEE. The CDR3 has 12 residues. Deletions cut 2 bases from V and 13 bases from J, with 10 bases between. CDR3 sequence (DNA): TGTGCCAGCAGCGTCGACGGGTGGCCCCTCCACTTT. Protein product: CASSVDGWPLHF.

V usage is TRBV6-5 and J usage is TRBJ2-5; 9 positions agree with TRBD1. The CDR3 is 14 residues long. The trim removed 4 bases at V and 4 bases at J, leaving 4 bases unmatched. The V gene's germline CDR1 is MNHEY and CDR2 SVGAGI. The CDR3 spells CASSSRDRAETQYF. The CDR3 nucleotides are TGTGCCAGCAGTTCCCGGGACAGGGCAGAGACCCAGTACTTC.

This chain uses TRBV15 with TRBJ2-1; D possibly uses TRBD1 or TRBD2 (5 bases each). This CDR3 spans 13 amino acids. V lost 0 bases and J 10 bases, leaving 10 bases between the germline ends. Germline V CDR1 and CDR2: LNHNV, YYDKDF (reference sequence). DNA of the CDR3: TGTGCCACCAGCAGAGATGGGACCGGCGAGCAGTTCTTC. This gives the protein CATSRDGTGEQFF.

This clonotype was counted ten times or more. The rearrangement links TRBV2 to TRBJ2-6, with unresolved D. Trimming shortened V by 11 bases and J by 0 bases, and 17 bases separated the two germline ends. Germline V CDR1 and CDR2: SNHLY, FYNNEI. This CDR3 spans 16 amino acids. DNA for the CDR3: TGTGCCCCAACGGTAGTGTCAGCCTCTGGGGCCAACGTCCTGACTTTC. Its translation: CAPTVVSASGANVLTF.

The chain combines TRBV12-3 or TRBV12-4 with TRBJ2-1; D might be TRBD1 (5 bases). CDR3 length: 15 residues. The germline V and J ends were trimmed by 1 base and 3 bases, with 10 bases remaining between them. CDR3 region: CASSLGQSLYNEQFF. Written as DNA, the CDR3 is TGTGCCAGCAGTTTAGGACAGTCGCTCTACAATGAGCAGTTCTTC.

This clonotype was detected only once. A read error may be the cause here, since a much bigger clone is one base away. This chain uses TRBV29-1 with TRBJ1-2; tentative D call: TRBD1 (6 bases). The germline CDR1 and CDR2 sequences are SQVTM and ANQGSEA. V lost 6 bases to trimming and J lost 3 bases, with 14 bases between them. This CDR3 contains 13 residues. The CDR3 DNA sequence: TGCAGCGTACGCCACGGGGGCGACTATGGCTACACCTTC. Its protein product is CSVRHGGDYGYTF.

This clonotype was seen repeatedly, ten times or more. The J gene is TRBJ1-5, the V gene TRBV19; D unresolved. In germline, CDR1 is LNHDA, CDR2 SQIVND (reference sequence). The CDR3 extends over 15 amino acids. V was shortened by 7 bases and J by 2 bases, with 15 bases between the two germline ends. The CDR3 is CASTDQALGNQPQHF. CDR3 DNA: TGTGCCAGTACCGATCAAGCGTTGGGCAATCAGCCCCAGCATTTT.

This clonotype has just a few counts. The DNA of the CDR3 is TGCGCCAGCAGCCCATGGGGGCAGCGAGATCAGCCCCAGCATTTT. Protein sequence: CASSPWGQRDQPQHF. The chain employs TRBV4-1 and TRBJ1-5, with a tentative D call TRBD1 (6 bases). The CDR3 is made up of 15 amino acids. V gave up 4 bases and J gave up 5 bases, with 15 bases separating them. Germline-derived CDR1 and CDR2 are MGHRA and YSYEKL.

This clonotype was counted at least ten times. The chain employs TRBV7-8 and TRBJ2-2; D is ambiguous. Trimming removed 5 bases from V and 7 bases from J, with 11 bases in between. CDR3 length: 13 residues. Germline V lookup: CDR1 SGHVS, CDR2 FQNEAQ. CDR3 sequence reads: CASSPTPGGELFF. The CDR3 bases are TGTGCCAGCAGCCCCACCCCGGGCGGGGAGCTGTTTTTT.

This clonotype was detected a few times. The CDR3, as DNA: TGTGCCAGCAGTGAAACCCAAGGGACTCCCTCCGAGCAGTACTTC. It specifies CASSETQGTPSEQYF. The rearrangement links TRBV6-1 to TRBJ2-7; TRBD2 is a possible D gene (6 bases). Germline V gene sequence: CDR1 MNHNS, CDR2 SASEGT. The CDR3 is 15 amino acids. Trimming pared 2 bases from V and 6 bases from J, leaving 17 bases between.

This clonotype was detected ten times or more. This sequence joins TRBV12-3 or TRBV12-4 and TRBJ2-7; D is unresolved. Trimming removed 5 bases at V and 0 bases at J, with 20 bases between. The CDR3 extends over 17 amino acids. The CDR3 DNA is TGTGCCAGCAGTCCCTGGGCTGGTTGGGCGGTCTCCTACGAGCAGTACTTC. It encodes CASSPWAGWAVSYEQYF.

The chain carries TRBV7-2 and TRBJ2-2; the D is unclear. This CDR3 is 14 amino acids long. Germline V CDR1 and CDR2: SGHTA, FQGNSA. Trimming took off 0 bases at V and 5 bases at J, with 7 bases between the two ends. The CDR3 bases are TGTGCCAGCAGCTTAGCGCAGTCTACCGGGGAGCTGTTTTTT. This codes for CASSLAQSTGELFF.

This sequence joins TRBV2 and TRBJ1-1; unclear D gene. Germline CDR1 is SNHLY and CDR2 is FYNNEI. The CDR3 spans 14 residues. V lost 6 bases and J 1 base, leaving 12 bases between the germline ends. The CDR3 reads CASRGGIRNTEAFF. DNA of the CDR3: TGTGCCAGCAGGGGAGGCATTCGGAACACTGAAGCTTTCTTT.

In its sample, this clonotype was seen once. This clone may be a read error of a much larger clone one base away. The rearrangement joins TRBV5-1 to TRBJ2-3, with 11 bases aligning to TRBD1. Germline values: CDR1 SGHRS, CDR2 YFSETQ. The CDR3 contains 17 residues. The CDR3 loop is CAGSLQGQGGVTDTQYF. The CDR3 bases are TGCGCCGGCAGCTTGCAGGGACAGGGGGGCGTCACAGATACGCAGTATTTT.

The genes are TRBV3-1 and TRBJ2-2, with D possibly being TRBD1 (6 bases). Germline V gene sequence: CDR1 LGHDT, CDR2 YNNKEL (reference sequence). With 4 bases removed from V and 2 bases from J, the gap between germline ends came to 8 bases. CDR3 length: 14 residues. CDR3: CASSPGHNTGELFF. The CDR3 DNA reads as TGTGCCAGCAGCCCGGGACACAACACCGGGGAGCTGTTTTTT.

This clonotype was recorded a few times. This chain uses TRBV7-9 with TRBJ2-1; TRBD2 agrees at 8 bases. Germline loops: CDR1 SEHNR, CDR2 FQNEAQ (reference sequence). Unmatched junction bases numbered 17, after V lost 5 bases and J lost 5 bases. The CDR3 extends over 18 amino acids. The CDR3 is CASSHPLRDKRENNEQFF. In nucleotides, the CDR3 is TGTGCCAGCAGCCACCCCCTGCGAGATAAGCGGGAGAACAATGAGCAGTTCTTC.

There are a few counts of this clonotype. The chain combines TRBV6-1 with TRBJ2-5; D might be TRBD2 (6 bases). Germline V lookup: CDR1 MNHNS, CDR2 SASEGT. The CDR3 is 17 amino acids. The ends were cut back, 6 bases at V and 4 bases at J, with 24 bases in the middle. The CDR3 DNA follows: TGTGCCAGCAGCCCAAGCGGGCCTTCCGGGACCCCAGAGACCCAGTACTTC. It codes for CASSPSGPSGTPETQYF.